The text below deals with one T cell receptor beta chain. Germline and junction disagree at one end, which may indicate a read error. Other DNA sequences in the same sample also yield this CDR3. At the deep level, the assay was run. TCRdb's copy holds only in-frame clones and misses some; the assay was immunoSEQ multiplex PCR. This sample carries more than 900,000 clones, around 82% of them seen once, and the ten largest clones take 0.55% to 0.7%. Healthy adults negative for HIV, lacking recent acute infections or vaccinations, served as donors. Both subsets, CD45RA+ naive and CD45RA-negative memory, were split from the CD4+ cells. This sample was included in a study of shared clonotypes between healthy human individuals. The receptor's source is a young man in good health. Some clones in this sample may be carry-over from other donors' samples. The sequenced sample was memory CD4+ T cells from PBMCs. Stated subset: CD45RA-negative fraction.

This CDR3 is CASSEGQGRYEQYF. As DNA, the CDR3 is TGTGCCAGCAGCGAAGGACAGGGGAGGTACGAGCAGTACTTC. The gene calls are TRBV2 and TRBJ2-7, with 9 bases lining up with TRBD1. The CDR3 totals 14 residues. Looked up from germline, CDR1 is SNHLY and CDR2 is FYNNEI.